Listed below are T cell receptor beta chains from one sample, sequenced in a study of T-cell reconstitution after alpha-beta-depleted transplantation in children. TCRdb used MiXCR to reprocess the PCR reads, holding one entry per CDR3 protein. This table holds a few hundred thousand distinct CDR3 sequences, 9.7% found once. The sample in question was PBMCs from the stem cell graft donor, obtained from the stem cell graft. The receptors here all came from a human donor who donated a stem cell graft to a child with SCID. Each CDR3 is given with its conserved first and last residue. Each record gives: V gene, J gene, CDR3 protein.

>TRBV12-3/TRBV12-4|TRBJ2-2
CASSSTQGAGELFF
>TRBV20-1|TRBJ2-7
CSASPPRGNEQYF
>TRBV20-1|TRBJ2-7
CSARPWETEQYF
>TRBV5-1|TRBJ2-3
CASSLGLGNTDTQYF
>TRBV7-2|TRBJ1-4
CASSLGTGSGKLFF
>TRBV5-1|TRBJ2-5
CASSRGAQETQYF
>TRBV20-1|TRBJ2-3
CSARSPAGDDTQYF
>TRBV5-1|TRBJ1-1
CASSLVGQGIEAFF
>TRBV6-5|TRBJ2-3
CASSYGGGATDTQYF
>TRBV7-9|TRBJ1-1
CASSLVGQGDTEAFF
>TRBV2|TRBJ1-1
CASSLLDLEAFF
>TRBV7-9|TRBJ1-1
CASSLAGGSAEAFF
>TRBV6-2/TRBV6-3|TRBJ1-2
CASTPKGDGPLDGYTF
>TRBV5-1|TRBJ1-1
CASRTAPTGERNTEAFF
>TRBV7-2|TRBJ1-6
CASSLTGDNSPLHF
>TRBV3-1|TRBJ2-1
CASSQDPTDNEQFF
>TRBV5-6|TRBJ2-7
CASRSGQAYEQYF
>TRBV7-9|TRBJ2-1
CASIHRAKGNEQFF
>TRBV12-3/TRBV12-4|TRBJ2-3
CASSPLAGGPKDTQYF
>TRBV7-2|TRBJ1-5
CASSSRGQDNQPQHF
>TRBV15|TRBJ1-1
CATSKAGHITEAFF
>TRBV5-5|TRBJ2-7
CASSLEASSYEQYF
>TRBV5-1|TRBJ2-7
CASSLRDRRYEQYF
>TRBV28|TRBJ2-5
CASSSGQGETQYF
>TRBV7-2|TRBJ1-1
CASSLSTSEAFF
>TRBV10-3|TRBJ1-2
CAISAGTVNYGYTF
>TRBV9|TRBJ2-3
CASSVVAGGTDTQYF
>TRBV4-3|TRBJ2-4
CASSQDFLAGSKNIQYF
>TRBV7-9|TRBJ1-2
CASSLQGTGEGGGYTF
>TRBV5-1|TRBJ2-1
CASSSGQGVRSVNEQFF